These 20 T cell receptor beta chains were all obtained from the same sample, sequenced in a study of cytotoxic CD8 clonotypes in ibrutinib-treated CLL. Sequencing was performed with immunoSEQ multiplex PCR; in TCRdb, only in-frame clones are kept and a portion is missing. The table includes 12,000 or so clones, 70% to 80% detected once. The sequences come from PBMCs, collected at disease progression, from a patient treated with ibrutinib. The receptors here all came from a human donor with chronic lymphocytic leukemia.

The chain couples TRBV9 to TRBJ1-1; 7 bases align to TRBD1. Germline V gene data show CDR1 as SGDLS and CDR2 as YYNGEE. J lost 11 bases, V lost 3 bases, and 10 bases had no gene match. The CDR3 extends over 13 amino acids. The CDR3 DNA is TGTGCCAGCAGCGCAAGCCAGACAGGGTTTGCTTTCTTT. This sequence encodes CASSASQTGFAFF. Supplemented by reference TRBV9 and TRBJ1-1, the full variable domain reads DSGVTQTPKHLITATGQRVTLRCSPRSGDLSVYWYQQSLDQGLQFLIQYYNGEERAKGNILERFSAQQFPDLHSELNLSSLELGDSALYFCASSASQTGFAFFGQGTRLTVV.

This clone was counted a few times. CDR3 in DNA: TGTGCCAGTAGCGACTTTAGCGGGAGTACAGATACGCAGTATTTT. Amino acids: CASSDFSGSTDTQYF. The rearrangement uses TRBV19 and TRBJ2-3; 9 bases align to TRBD2. The V segment lost 6 bases and the J segment 3 bases; nucleotides outside the gene matches: 7. This CDR3 region has 15 residues. Germline V gene lookup returns CDR1 LNHDA and CDR2 SQIVND (reference sequence).

V gene TRBV6-1 combines with J gene TRBJ1-1; 10 nucleotides align to TRBD1. The germline gives CDR1 MNHNS, CDR2 SASEGT. V dropped 2 bases and J dropped 0; count of bases not matched to a gene: 6. CDR3 length equals 17 residues. The DNA for the CDR3 is TGTGCCAGCAGTGAATCCACTGGGACAGGGGTGAACACTGAAGCTTTCTTT. Translation gives CASSESTGTGVNTEAFF.

The chain is built from TRBV7-8 and TRBJ2-5; 12 bases are a match to TRBD2. J lost 9 bases, V lost 4 bases, and 15 bases had no gene match. The germline gives CDR1 SGHVS, CDR2 FQNEAQ. The CDR3 length is 17 residues. The CDR3 nucleotides are TGTGCCAGCAGCTCCACCCCCCTAGCGGGAGGGTTAGTGGCCCAGTACTTC. Encoded protein: CASSSTPLAGGLVAQYF.

This clone was counted only a few times. The chain is built from TRBV4-2 and TRBJ1-2; 7 positions match TRBD1. V shed 5 bases, J shed 14 bases, and the junction held 11 bases outside the gene matches. The CDR3 is 12 residues long. Germline CDR1 and CDR2: LGHNA and YNFKEQ. The DNA of the CDR3 is TGTGCCAGCAGCGGGACAGCTGGCGGGAGGACCTTC. Translating it yields CASSGTAGGRTF.

The count of this clone is one. J is TRBJ2-7 and V is TRBV7-6, with TRBD1 matching 7 bases. The CDR3 totals 14 residues. The germline V gene encodes CDR1 SGHVS and CDR2 FNYEAQ. V was clipped by 2 bases and J by 2 bases; unmatched bases: 3. CDR3: CASSLTGQTYEQYF. For the CDR3, the DNA is TGTGCCAGCAGCTTAACGGGACAGACCTACGAGCAGTACTTC.

The chain recombines TRBV27 with TRBJ1-5, with 8 bases identical to TRBD1. Germline V gene sequence: CDR1 MNHEY, CDR2 SMNVEV (reference sequence). This CDR3 comprises 15 residues. Germline trimming cut 5 bases from V and 3 bases from J; bases unmatched to any gene: 6. The CDR3 DNA reads as TGTGCCAGCAGTCCCCGGACAGGGAACAATCAGCCCCAGCATTTT. Its protein is CASSPRTGNNQPQHF.

This chain joins TRBV5-1 and TRBJ2-2; D call uncertain. V was trimmed by 1 base and J by 4 bases, leaving 8 bases between them. CDR1 SGHRS and CDR2 YFSETQ come from the germline V gene. The length of the CDR3 is 14 residues. In DNA, the CDR3 is TGCGCCAGCAGCTTGTTCGCTGCCACCGGGGAGCTGTTTTTT. Amino acid sequence: CASSLFAATGELFF.

This chain joins TRBV19 and TRBJ1-4; D is possibly TRBD1 (6 bases). Between the trimmed V and J ends, which lost 4 bases and 8 bases, there was a span of 17 bases. Germline CDR1 LNHDA, CDR2 SQIVND (reference sequence). This CDR3 is built from 15 residues. The CDR3 protein is CASSTGTFAREKLFF. The DNA for the CDR3 is TGTGCCAGTAGTACCGGGACATTCGCCCGCGAAAAACTGTTTTTT.

CDR3 region: CASSPSRASGGHEQYF. DNA of the CDR3: TGTGCCAGCAGCCCCAGCAGGGCTAGCGGGGGCCACGAGCAGTACTTC. The gene calls are TRBV9 and TRBJ2-7; 10 nucleotides agree with TRBD2. The germline V gene encodes CDR1 SGDLS and CDR2 YYNGEE. The CDR3 covers 16 residues. The ends lost 4 bases at V and 5 bases at J; junction bases unmatched: 12.

The chain uses TRBV5-1 and TRBJ2-5; D perhaps matches TRBD2 (6 bases). V lost 4 bases and J 2 bases, leaving 9 bases between the germline ends. Germline values: CDR1 SGHRS, CDR2 YFSETQ. The CDR3 has 13 residues. This chain's CDR3 is CASSPGLQETQYF. CDR3 nucleotide sequence: TGCGCCAGCAGCCCAGGACTACAAGAGACCCAGTACTTC. Drawing the rest from reference TRBV5-1 and TRBJ2-5, the complete variable domain is KAGVTQTPRYLIKTRGQQVTLSCSPISGHRSVSWYQQTPGQGLQFLFEYFSETQRNKGNFPGRFSGRQFSNSRSEMNVSTLELGDSALYLCASSPGLQETQYFGPGTRLLVL.

V is TRBV11-2 and J is TRBJ2-7; D possibly uses TRBD1 or TRBD2 (5 bases each). V lost 5 bases, J lost 0 bases, and 14 bases lay in between. In germline, CDR1 is SGHAT, CDR2 FQNNGV. This CDR3 comprises 15 residues. The CDR3 DNA reads TGTGCCAGCAGCCGGGACCGGACGAGCTCCTACGAGCAGTACTTC. It translates to CASSRDRTSSYEQYF. Drawing the rest from reference TRBV11-2 and TRBJ2-7, the complete variable domain is EAGVAQSPRYKIIEKRQSVAFWCNPISGHATLYWYQQILGQGPKLLIQFQNNGVVDDSQLPKDRFSAERLKGVDSTLKIQPAKLEDSAVYLCASSRDRTSSYEQYFGPGTRLTVT.

The rearrangement uses TRBV18 and TRBJ1-2, with D hard to call. Trimming pared 3 bases from V and 5 bases from J, leaving 13 bases between. From germline, CDR1 is KGHSH and CDR2 LQKENI. This CDR3 contains 14 residues. CDR3 sequence: CASSPDTTLYGYTF. The CDR3 DNA reads TGTGCCAGCTCACCCGACACGACGCTTTATGGCTACACCTTC. The whole variable domain, filled in from reference TRBV18 and TRBJ1-2, reads NAGVMQNPRHLVRRRGQEARLRCSPMKGHSHVYWYRQLPEEGLKFMVYLQKENIIDESGMPKERFSAEFPKEGPSILRIQQVVRGDSAAYFCASSPDTTLYGYTFGSGTRLTVV.

J is TRBJ2-7 and V is TRBV11-1; 8 nucleotides agree with TRBD1. Unmatched junction bases numbered 10, after V lost 11 bases and J lost 7 bases. From germline, CDR1 is SGHAT and CDR2 FQDESV (reference sequence). The CDR3 length is 12 residues. The CDR3 bases are TGTGCCCCCAGGGGGCAGGGCAAAGAGCAGTACTTC. It specifies CAPRGQGKEQYF.

V and J are TRBV2 and TRBJ1-2; D gene ambiguous. This CDR3 has 14 amino acids. Germline V CDR1 and CDR2: SNHLY, FYNNEI. V dropped 4 bases and J dropped 2 bases, with 11 bases sitting between them. This chain's CDR3 is CASSAGSQNYGYTF. Here the CDR3 DNA reads TGTGCCAGCAGTGCCGGGTCTCAAAACTATGGCTACACCTTC.

The rearrangement joins TRBV6-5 to TRBJ1-2; the match to TRBD1 covers 7 bases. The V segment lost 2 bases and the J segment 4 bases; nucleotides outside the gene matches: 10. The V gene's germline CDR1 is MNHEY and CDR2 SVGAGI. The CDR3 covers 16 residues. The CDR3 region has the DNA TGTGCCAGCAGTTACCGGTTCGGACAGGAGCGCTATGGCTACACCTTC. It yields the protein CASSYRFGQERYGYTF.

This chain joins TRBV2 and TRBJ2-7; 9 bases are a match to TRBD2. This CDR3 spans 16 amino acids. Trimming cost V 2 bases and J 6 bases; bases outside gene matches: 11. Germline V gene lookup returns CDR1 SNHLY and CDR2 FYNNEI. The CDR3 sequence: CASSELGREGRSEQYF. The DNA of the CDR3 is TGTGCCAGCAGTGAATTGGGGCGGGAGGGCAGAAGCGAGCAGTACTTC.

The sample holds one count of this clone. This chain links TRBV7-9 with TRBJ2-3; 9 bases agree with TRBD2. V lost 5 bases to trimming and J lost 6 bases; unmatched junction nucleotides: 21. This CDR3 has 19 amino acids. Per the germline V gene, CDR1 is SEHNR and CDR2 is FQNEAQ (reference sequence). In nucleotides, the CDR3 is TGTGCCAGCAGCCTGTTTGGTAGCGGGGGTTCTCTGTTTGGCGATACGCAGTATTTT. This codes for CASSLFGSGGSLFGDTQYF.

This clone was seen just once. V gene TRBV2 combines with J gene TRBJ2-4; 16 nucleotides match TRBD2. V lost 6 bases to trimming and J lost 0 bases; unmatched junction nucleotides: 5. The CDR3 length is 18 residues. Germline V lookup: CDR1 SNHLY, CDR2 FYNNEI. The CDR3, as DNA: TGTGCCAGCAGAACGGGACTAGCGGGGGGGCCAGCCAAAAACATTCAGTACTTC. It codes for CASRTGLAGGPAKNIQYF.

This clone was picked up one time. The chain couples TRBV5-1 to TRBJ2-1, with TRBD2 matching over 8 bases. V lost 6 bases and J lost 0; bases outside the gene matches: 8. The CDR3 is made up of 16 amino acids. Germline V lookup: CDR1 SGHRS, CDR2 YFSETQ. CDR3 nucleotide sequence: TGCGCCAGCATGGGAAGCGGGAGAAACTCCTACAATGAGCAGTTCTTC. Translated: CASMGSGRNSYNEQFF.